Each of the 10 T cell receptor beta chains below was sequenced from the same sample in a study of blood T cell repertoires in COVID-19. Here immunoSEQ multiplex PCR was the method, and the copy in TCRdb shows in-frame clones only, minus some. The table lists roughly 140,000 clones, 76% of them singletons. The sequenced material came from peripheral blood. The origin of the receptors is an elderly woman with acute or convalescent COVID-19.

This clone occurred a few times. The J gene is TRBJ2-7, the V gene TRBV5-8; 9 bases fit TRBD1. Germline trimming cut 4 bases from V and 3 bases from J; bases unmatched to any gene: 8. The CDR3 is 15 amino acids. The germline CDR1 and CDR2 sequences are SGHTS and YDEGEE. As DNA, the CDR3 is TGTGCCAGCAGCCCCCCTCGACAGGGGGTCTACGAGCAGTACTTC. It yields the protein CASSPPRQGVYEQYF.

The CDR3 protein is CASSLGSGQRNEKLFF. For the CDR3, the DNA is TGTGCCAGCAGCTTAGGGTCAGGACAGCGTAATGAAAAACTGTTTTTT. The chain employs TRBV7-8 and TRBJ1-4, with a tentative D call TRBD1 (6 bases). V shed 1 base and J shed 4 bases, with 13 bases lying between them. Germline V gene sequence: CDR1 SGHVS, CDR2 FQNEAQ. The CDR3 spans 16 residues.

V gene TRBV7-6 combines with J gene TRBJ2-3; no clear D. The CDR3 consists of 14 residues. Trimming stripped 5 bases from V and 0 bases from J, with 9 bases between. Germline lookup yields CDR1 SGHVS and CDR2 FNYEAQ. The DNA of the CDR3 is TGTGCCAGCAGCGCAGCGACTAGCACAGATACGCAGTATTTT. It codes for CASSAATSTDTQYF.

The table lists this clone with many counts. The chain couples TRBV29-1 to TRBJ1-4; 11 positions agree with TRBD1. V was pared by 7 bases and J by 7 bases, with 5 bases of the junction left unmatched. Germline V gives CDR1 SQVTM, CDR2 ANQGSEA. There are 13 residues in the CDR3. The CDR3 bases are TGCAGCGCTGGGGACAGGGGGAGTGAAAAACTGTTTTTT. This translates into CSAGDRGSEKLFF.

This sequence joins TRBV5-4 and TRBJ2-5; the D is unclear. Germline CDR1 is SGHNT and CDR2 is YYREEE (reference sequence). The V and J ends lost 4 bases and 2 bases respectively, with 15 bases between them. CDR3 size: 15 residues. CDR3 region: CASSLADLAQETQYF. CDR3 bases: TGTGCCAGCAGCCTTGCGGATTTAGCACAAGAGACCCAGTACTTC.

The J gene is TRBJ1-1, the V gene TRBV30; 7 bases match TRBD1. This CDR3 has 13 residues. Losses at the gene ends were 7 bases for V and 0 bases for J; bases not matched to a gene: 5. Germline CDR1 and CDR2: GTSNPN and SVGIG (reference sequence). The CDR3: CAFQQGMNTEAFF. In DNA, the CDR3 is TGTGCCTTCCAACAGGGGATGAACACTGAAGCTTTCTTT.

This clone was observed a single time. The J gene is TRBJ2-7, the V gene TRBV11-2; 11 bases align to TRBD1. Germline trimming cut 4 bases from V and 2 bases from J; bases unmatched to any gene: 7. The germline CDR1 and CDR2 sequences are SGHAT and FQNNGV. The CDR3 has 16 residues. The CDR3 DNA reads TGTGCCAGCAGCTATCCGGGACAGGGGGAAACCTACGAGCAGTACTTC. Protein sequence: CASSYPGQGETYEQYF.

The chain links TRBV18 to TRBJ1-2, with 7 nucleotides matching TRBD1. CDR3 length equals 13 residues. V was clipped by 5 bases and J by 6 bases; unmatched bases: 6. Per germline, CDR1 KGHSH and CDR2 LQKENI. The CDR3 DNA is TGTGCCAGCTCATTGTCCACAGGGGATGGCTACACCTTC. This sequence encodes CASSLSTGDGYTF.

The chain has TRBV27 and TRBJ1-2; possibly TRBD1 for D (6 bases). This CDR3 has 14 amino acids. CDR1 MNHEY and CDR2 SMNVEV come from the germline V gene (reference sequence). V lost 6 bases and J lost 8, with 19 bases in between. The CDR3: CASRDTTGIRGYTF. CDR3 nucleotides: TGTGCCAGCAGGGACACTACAGGGATTCGGGGCTACACCTTC.

Here the CDR3 reads CSGTTGPDEKLFF. Here the CDR3 DNA reads TGCAGCGGGACGACAGGACCTGATGAAAAACTGTTTTTT. V usage is TRBV29-1 and J usage is TRBJ1-4, with a possible D match to TRBD1 (6 bases). CDR1 and CDR2 from the germline V gene are SQVTM and ANQGSEA. The CDR3 runs 13 residues. The germline V and J ends were trimmed by 7 bases and 6 bases, with 15 bases remaining between them.